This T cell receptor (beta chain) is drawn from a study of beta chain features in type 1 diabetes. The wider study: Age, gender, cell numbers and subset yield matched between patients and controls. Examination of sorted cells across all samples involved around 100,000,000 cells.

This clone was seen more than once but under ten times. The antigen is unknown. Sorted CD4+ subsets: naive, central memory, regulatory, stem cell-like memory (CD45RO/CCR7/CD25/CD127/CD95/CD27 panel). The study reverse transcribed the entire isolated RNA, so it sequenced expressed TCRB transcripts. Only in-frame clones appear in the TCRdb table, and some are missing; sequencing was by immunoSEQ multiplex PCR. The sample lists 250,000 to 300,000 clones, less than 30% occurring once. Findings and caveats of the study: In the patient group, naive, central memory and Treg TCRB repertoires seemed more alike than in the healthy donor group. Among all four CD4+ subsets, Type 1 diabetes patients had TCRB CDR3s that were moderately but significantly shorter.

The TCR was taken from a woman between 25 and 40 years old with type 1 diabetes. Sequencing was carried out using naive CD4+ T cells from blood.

CDR3 residues: CASSLDYPGSEQFF. CDR3 DNA sequence: TGTGCCAGCAGCTTGGATTATCCAGGCTCCGAGCAGTTCTTC. This chain joins TRBV5-4 and TRBJ2-1; D not certain. CDR3 length: 14 amino acids. The germline gives CDR1 SGHNT, CDR2 YYREEE (reference sequence). Deletions cut 0 bases from V and 10 bases from J, with 14 bases between.